The clone carrying this T cell receptor (beta chain) counts as medium-sized. Its antigen is unknown. These data originate in a study of spatial heterogeneity in lung cancer. The study, taken as a whole, reports: It was found that expanded intratumoral alpha and beta TCR counts tracked tumor mutation counts.

CDR3 size: 12 residues. V lost 8 bases to trimming and J lost 7 bases, with 15 bases between them. Germline lookup yields CDR1 DFQATT and CDR2 SNEGSKA (reference sequence). As for time point: sample taken at primary tumor resection. TCRdb redid the calling of the 5' RACE reads with MiXCR, one entry per CDR3 protein. This table holds about 2,200 distinct CDR3 sequences, about 10% found once. This specimen consisted of lung tumor tissue, obtained at surgery. The TCR comes from a female donor with early-stage non-small cell lung cancer. This chain links TRBV20-1 with TRBJ2-1; possibly TRBD1 or TRBD2 for D (5 bases each). Written as DNA, the CDR3 is TGCAGTTCCACTAGGTGGGGGAATGAGCAGTTCTTC. Its translation: CSSTRWGNEQFF.